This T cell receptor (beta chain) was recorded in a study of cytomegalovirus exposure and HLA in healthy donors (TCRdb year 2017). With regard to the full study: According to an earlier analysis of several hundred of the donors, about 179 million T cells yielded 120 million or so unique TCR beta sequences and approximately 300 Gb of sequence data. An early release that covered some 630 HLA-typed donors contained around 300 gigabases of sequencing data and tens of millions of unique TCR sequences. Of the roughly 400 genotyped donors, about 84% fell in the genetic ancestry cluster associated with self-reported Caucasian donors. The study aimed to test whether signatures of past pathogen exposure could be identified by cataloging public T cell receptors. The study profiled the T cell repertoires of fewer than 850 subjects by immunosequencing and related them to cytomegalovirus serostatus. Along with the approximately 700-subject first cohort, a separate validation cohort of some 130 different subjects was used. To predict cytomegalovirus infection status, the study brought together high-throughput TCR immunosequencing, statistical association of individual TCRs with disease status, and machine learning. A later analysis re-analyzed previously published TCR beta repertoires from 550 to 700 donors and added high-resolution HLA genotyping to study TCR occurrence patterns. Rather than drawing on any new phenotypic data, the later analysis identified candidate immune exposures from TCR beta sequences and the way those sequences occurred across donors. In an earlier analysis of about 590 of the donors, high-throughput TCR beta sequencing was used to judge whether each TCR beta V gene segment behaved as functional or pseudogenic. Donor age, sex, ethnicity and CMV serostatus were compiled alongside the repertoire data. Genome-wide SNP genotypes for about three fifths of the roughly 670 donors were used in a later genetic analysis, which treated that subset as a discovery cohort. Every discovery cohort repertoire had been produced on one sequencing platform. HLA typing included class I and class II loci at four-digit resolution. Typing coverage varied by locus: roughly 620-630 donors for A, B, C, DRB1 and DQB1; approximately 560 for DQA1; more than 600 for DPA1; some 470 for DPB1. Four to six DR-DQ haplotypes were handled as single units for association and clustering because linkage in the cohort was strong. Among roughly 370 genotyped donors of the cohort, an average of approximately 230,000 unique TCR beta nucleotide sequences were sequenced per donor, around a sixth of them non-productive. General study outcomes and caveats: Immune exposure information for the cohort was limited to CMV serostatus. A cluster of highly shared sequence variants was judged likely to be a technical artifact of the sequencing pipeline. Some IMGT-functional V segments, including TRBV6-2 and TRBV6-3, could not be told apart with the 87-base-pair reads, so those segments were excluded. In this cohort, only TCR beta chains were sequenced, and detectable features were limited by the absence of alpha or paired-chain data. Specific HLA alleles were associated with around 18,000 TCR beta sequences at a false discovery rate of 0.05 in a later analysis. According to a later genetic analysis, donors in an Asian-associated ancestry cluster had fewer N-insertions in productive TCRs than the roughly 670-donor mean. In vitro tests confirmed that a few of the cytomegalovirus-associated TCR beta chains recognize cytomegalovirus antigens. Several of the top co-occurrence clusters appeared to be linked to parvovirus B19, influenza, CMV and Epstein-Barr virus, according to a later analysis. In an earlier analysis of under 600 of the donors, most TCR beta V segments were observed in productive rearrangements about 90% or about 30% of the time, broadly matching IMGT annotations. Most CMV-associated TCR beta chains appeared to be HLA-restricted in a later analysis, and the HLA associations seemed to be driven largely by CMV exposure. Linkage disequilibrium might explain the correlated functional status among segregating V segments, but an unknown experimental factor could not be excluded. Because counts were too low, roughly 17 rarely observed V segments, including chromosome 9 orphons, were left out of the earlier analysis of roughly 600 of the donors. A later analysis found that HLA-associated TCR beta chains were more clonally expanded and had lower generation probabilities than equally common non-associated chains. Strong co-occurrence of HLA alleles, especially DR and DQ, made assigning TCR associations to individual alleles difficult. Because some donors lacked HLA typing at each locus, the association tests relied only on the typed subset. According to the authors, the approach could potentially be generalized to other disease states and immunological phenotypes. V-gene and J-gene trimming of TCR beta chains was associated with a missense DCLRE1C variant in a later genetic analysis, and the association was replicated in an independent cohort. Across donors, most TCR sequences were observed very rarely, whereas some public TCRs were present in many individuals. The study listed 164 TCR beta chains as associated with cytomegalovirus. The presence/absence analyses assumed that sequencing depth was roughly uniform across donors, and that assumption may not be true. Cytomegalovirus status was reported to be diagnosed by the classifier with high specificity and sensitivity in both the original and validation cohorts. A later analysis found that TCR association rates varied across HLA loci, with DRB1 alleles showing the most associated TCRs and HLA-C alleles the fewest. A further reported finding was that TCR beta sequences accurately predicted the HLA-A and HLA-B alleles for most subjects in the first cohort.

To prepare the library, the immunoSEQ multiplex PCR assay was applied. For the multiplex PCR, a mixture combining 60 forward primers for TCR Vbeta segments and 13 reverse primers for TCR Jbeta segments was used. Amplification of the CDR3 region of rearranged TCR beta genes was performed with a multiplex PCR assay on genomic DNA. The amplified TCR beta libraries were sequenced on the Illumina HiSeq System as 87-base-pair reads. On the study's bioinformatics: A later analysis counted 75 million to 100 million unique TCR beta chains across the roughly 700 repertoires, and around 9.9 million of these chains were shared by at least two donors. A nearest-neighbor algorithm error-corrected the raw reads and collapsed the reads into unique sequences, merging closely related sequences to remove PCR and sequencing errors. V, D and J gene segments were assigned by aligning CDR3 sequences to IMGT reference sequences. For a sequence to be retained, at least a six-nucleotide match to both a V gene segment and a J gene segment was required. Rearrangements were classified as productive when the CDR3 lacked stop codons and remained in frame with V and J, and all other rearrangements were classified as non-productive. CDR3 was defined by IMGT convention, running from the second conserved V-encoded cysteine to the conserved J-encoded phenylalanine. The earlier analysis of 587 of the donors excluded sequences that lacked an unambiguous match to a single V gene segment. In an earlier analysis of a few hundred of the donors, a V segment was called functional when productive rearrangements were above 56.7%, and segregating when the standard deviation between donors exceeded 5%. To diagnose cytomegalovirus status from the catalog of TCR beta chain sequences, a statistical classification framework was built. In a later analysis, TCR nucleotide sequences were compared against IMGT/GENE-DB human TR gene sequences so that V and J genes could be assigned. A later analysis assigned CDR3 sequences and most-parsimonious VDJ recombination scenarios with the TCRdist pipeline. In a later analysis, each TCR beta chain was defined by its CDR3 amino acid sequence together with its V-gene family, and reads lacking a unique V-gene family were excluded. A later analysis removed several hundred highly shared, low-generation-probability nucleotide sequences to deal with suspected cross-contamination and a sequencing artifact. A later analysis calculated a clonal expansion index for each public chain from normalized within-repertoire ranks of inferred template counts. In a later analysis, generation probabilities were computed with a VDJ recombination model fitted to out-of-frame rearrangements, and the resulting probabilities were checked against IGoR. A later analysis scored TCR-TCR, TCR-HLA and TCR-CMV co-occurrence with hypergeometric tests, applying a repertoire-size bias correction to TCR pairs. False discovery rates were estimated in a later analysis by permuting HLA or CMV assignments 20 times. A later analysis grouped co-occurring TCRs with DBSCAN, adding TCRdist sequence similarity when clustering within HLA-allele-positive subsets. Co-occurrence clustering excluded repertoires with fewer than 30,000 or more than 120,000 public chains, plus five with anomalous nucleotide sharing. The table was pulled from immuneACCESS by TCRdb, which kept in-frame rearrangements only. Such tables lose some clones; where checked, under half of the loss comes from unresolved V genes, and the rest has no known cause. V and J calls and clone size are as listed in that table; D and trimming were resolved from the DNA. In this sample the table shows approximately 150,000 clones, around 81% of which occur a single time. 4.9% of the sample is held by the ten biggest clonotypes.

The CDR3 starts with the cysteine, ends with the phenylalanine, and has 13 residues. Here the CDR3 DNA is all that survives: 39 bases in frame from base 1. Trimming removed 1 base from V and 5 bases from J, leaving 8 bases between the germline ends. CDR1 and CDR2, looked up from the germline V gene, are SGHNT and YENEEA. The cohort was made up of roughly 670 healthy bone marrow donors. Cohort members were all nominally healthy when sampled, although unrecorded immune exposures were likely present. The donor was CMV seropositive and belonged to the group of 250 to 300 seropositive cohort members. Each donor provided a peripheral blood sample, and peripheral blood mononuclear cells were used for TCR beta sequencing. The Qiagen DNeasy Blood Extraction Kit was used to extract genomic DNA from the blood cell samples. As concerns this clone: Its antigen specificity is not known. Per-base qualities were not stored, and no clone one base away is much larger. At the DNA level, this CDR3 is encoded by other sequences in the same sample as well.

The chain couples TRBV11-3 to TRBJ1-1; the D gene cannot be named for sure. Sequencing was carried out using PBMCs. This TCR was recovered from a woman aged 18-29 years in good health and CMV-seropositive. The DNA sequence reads TGTGCCAGCAGCTTAGCCCCCGGGACTGAAGCTTTCTTT. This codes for CASSLAPGTEAFF. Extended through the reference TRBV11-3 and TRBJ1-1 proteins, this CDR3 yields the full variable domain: EAGVVQSPRYKIIEKKQPVAFWCNPISGHNTLYWYLQNLGQGPELLIRYENEEAVDDSQLPKDRFSAERLKGVDSTLKIQPAELGDSAVYLCASSLAPGTEAFFGQGTRLTVV.